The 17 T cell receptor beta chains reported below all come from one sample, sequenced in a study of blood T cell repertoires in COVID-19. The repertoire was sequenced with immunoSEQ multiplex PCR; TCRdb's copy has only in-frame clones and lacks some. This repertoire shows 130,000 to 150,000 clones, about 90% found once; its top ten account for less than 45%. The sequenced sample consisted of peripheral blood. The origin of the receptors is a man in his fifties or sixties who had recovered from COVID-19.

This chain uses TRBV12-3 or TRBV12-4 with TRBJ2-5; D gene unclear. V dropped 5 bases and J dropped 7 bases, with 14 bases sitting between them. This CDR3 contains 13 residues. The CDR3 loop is CASSPDHRGTQYF. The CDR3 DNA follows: TGTGCCAGCAGTCCCGACCACCGCGGGACCCAGTACTTC.

The CDR3 is CASRDRAWNTEAFF. The CDR3, as DNA: TGTGCCAGTAGGGACAGGGCGTGGAACACTGAAGCTTTCTTT. The V gene is TRBV19, the J gene TRBJ1-1; 8 bases align to TRBD1. V dropped 6 bases and J dropped 1; count of bases not matched to a gene: 4. The CDR3 extends over 14 amino acids. The germline CDR1 and CDR2 sequences are LNHDA and SQIVND (reference sequence). The full variable domain, its missing parts supplied by reference TRBV19 and TRBJ1-1, is DGGITQSPKYLFRKEGQNVTLSCEQNLNHDAMYWYRQDPGQGLRLIYYSQIVNDFQKGDIAEGYSVSREKKESFPLTVTSAQKNPTAFYLCASRDRAWNTEAFFGQGTRLTVV.

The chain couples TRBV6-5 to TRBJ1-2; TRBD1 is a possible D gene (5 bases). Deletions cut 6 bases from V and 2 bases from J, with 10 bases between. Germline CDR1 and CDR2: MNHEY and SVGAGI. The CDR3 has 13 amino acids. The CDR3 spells CASSVQGNYGYTF. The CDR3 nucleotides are TGTGCCAGCAGCGTCCAGGGAAACTATGGCTACACCTTC.

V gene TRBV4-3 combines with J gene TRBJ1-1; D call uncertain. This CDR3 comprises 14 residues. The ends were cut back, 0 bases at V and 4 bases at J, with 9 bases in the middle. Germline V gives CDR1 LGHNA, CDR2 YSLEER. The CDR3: CASSQDSRGTEAFF. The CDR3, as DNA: TGCGCCAGCAGCCAAGATTCACGGGGCACTGAAGCTTTCTTT.

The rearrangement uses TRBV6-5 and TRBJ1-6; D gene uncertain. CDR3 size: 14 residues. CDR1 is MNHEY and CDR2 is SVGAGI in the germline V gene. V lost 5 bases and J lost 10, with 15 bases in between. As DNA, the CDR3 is TGTGCCAGCAGTCTCGAGGGTGGGCCATCACCCCTCCACTTT. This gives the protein CASSLEGGPSPLHF.

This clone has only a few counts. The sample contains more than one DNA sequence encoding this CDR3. The chain's CDR3 is CASSQSVNTEAFF. CDR3 sequence (DNA): TGTGCCAGCAGCCAATCGGTGAACACTGAAGCTTTCTTT. V gene TRBV14 combines with J gene TRBJ1-1; D not resolved. This CDR3 region has 13 residues. Trimming pared 2 bases from V and 0 bases from J, leaving 4 bases between. The germline gives CDR1 SGHDN, CDR2 FVKESK.

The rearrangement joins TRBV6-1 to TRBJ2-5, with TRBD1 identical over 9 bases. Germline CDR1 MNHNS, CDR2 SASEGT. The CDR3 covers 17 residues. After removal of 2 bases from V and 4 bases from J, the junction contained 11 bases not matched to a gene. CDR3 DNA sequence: TGTGCCAGCAGTGAAAGATTGGGACAGGGTATTCGAGAGACCCAGTACTTC. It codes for CASSERLGQGIRETQYF.

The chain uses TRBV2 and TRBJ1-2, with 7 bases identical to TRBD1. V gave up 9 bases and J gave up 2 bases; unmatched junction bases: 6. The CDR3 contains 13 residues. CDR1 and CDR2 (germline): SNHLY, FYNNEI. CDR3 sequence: CASAPDRNYGYTF. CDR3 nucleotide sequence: TGTGCCAGTGCCCCGGACAGGAACTATGGCTACACCTTC. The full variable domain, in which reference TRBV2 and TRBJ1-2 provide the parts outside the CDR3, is EPEVTQTPSHQVTQMGQEVILRCVPISNHLYFYWYRQILGQKVEFLVSFYNNEISEKSEIFDDQFSVERPDGSNFTLKIRSTKLEDSAMYFCASAPDRNYGYTFGSGTRLTVV.

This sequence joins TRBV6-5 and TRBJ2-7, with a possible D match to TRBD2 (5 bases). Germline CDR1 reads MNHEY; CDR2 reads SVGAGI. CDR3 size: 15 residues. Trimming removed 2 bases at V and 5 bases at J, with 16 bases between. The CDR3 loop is CASSYGGRARNEQYF. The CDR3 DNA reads TGTGCCAGCAGTTACGGAGGACGGGCGCGGAACGAGCAGTACTTC.

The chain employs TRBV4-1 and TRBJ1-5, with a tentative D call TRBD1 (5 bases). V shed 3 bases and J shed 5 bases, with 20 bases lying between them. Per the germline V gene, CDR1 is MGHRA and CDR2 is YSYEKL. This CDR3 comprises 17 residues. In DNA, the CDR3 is TGCGCCAGCAGCCACCCCCCGGCCAGGGCGAAAGATCAGCCCCAGCATTTT. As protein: CASSHPPARAKDQPQHF.

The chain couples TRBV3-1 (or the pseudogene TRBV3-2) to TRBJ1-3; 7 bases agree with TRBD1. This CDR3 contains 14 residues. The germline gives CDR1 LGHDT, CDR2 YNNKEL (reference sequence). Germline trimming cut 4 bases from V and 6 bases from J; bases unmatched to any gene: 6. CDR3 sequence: CASSLGQVVNTIYF. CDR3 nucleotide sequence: TGTGCCAGCAGCCTAGGACAGGTCGTAAACACCATATATTTT.

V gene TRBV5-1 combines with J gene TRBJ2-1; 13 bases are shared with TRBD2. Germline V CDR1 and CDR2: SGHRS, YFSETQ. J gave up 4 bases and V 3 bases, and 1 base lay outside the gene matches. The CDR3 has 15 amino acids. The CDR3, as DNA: TGCGCCAGCAGCTGGACTAGCGGGGGTTACAATGAGCAGTTCTTC. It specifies CASSWTSGGYNEQFF.

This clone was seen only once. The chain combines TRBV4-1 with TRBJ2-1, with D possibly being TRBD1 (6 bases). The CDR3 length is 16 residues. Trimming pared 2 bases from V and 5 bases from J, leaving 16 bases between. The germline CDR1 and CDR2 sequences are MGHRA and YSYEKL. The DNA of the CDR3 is TGCGCCAGCAGCCAAAAGATCGCACAGGGAAACAATGAGCAGTTCTTC. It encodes CASSQKIAQGNNEQFF.

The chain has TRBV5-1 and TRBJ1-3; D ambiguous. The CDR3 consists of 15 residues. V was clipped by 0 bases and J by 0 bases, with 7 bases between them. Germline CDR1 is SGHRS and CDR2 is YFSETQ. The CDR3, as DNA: TGCGCCAGCAGCTTGGACGGGAACTCTGGAAACACCATATATTTT. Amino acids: CASSLDGNSGNTIYF. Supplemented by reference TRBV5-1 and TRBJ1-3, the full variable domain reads KAGVTQTPRYLIKTRGQQVTLSCSPISGHRSVSWYQQTPGQGLQFLFEYFSETQRNKGNFPGRFSGRQFSNSRSEMNVSTLELGDSALYLCASSLDGNSGNTIYFGEGSWLTVV.

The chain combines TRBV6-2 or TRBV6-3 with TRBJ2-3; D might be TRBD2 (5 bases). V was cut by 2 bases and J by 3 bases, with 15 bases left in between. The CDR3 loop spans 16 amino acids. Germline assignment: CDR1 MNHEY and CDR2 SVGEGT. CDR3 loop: CASSYNPGRETDTQYF. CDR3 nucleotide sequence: TGTGCCAGCAGTTACAACCCCGGAAGGGAGACAGATACGCAGTATTTT.

For the CDR3, the DNA is TGTGCCAGCAGCTTAGCGGGACTAGCAGGGGCGGTCACAGATACGCAGTATTTT. Translated: CASSLAGLAGAVTDTQYF. This chain uses TRBV7-2 with TRBJ2-3, with TRBD2 matching over 9 bases. Germline values: CDR1 SGHTA, CDR2 FQGNSA. V gave up 0 bases and J gave up 2 bases; unmatched junction bases: 9. CDR3 size: 18 residues.

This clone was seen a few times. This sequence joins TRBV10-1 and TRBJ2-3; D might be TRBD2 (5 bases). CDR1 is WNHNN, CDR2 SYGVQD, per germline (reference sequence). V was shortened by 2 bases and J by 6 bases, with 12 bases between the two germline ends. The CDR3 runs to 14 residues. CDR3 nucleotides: TGCGCCAGCAGTGAGAGCGGAGATTGGGATACGCAGTATTTT. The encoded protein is CASSESGDWDTQYF.